Below are 14 T cell receptor beta chains sequenced from a single sample in a study of graft-versus-host responses after intestinal transplantation. Responders (approximately 200,000, CFSE-labeled) met approximately 200,000 stimulators that were irradiated and violet-dye-labeled. Clones were read by immunoSEQ multiplex PCR, and TCRdb kept only the in-frame ones, dropping some. Here the sample spans some 14,000 clones, 35% being singletons. Material: alloreactive CD8+ T cells from a mixed lymphocyte reaction culture, obtained before intestinal transplant. Documented subset: CFSE-low proliferating T cells sorted from approximately six-day pre-transplant mixed lymphocyte reaction (GvH or HvG direction). Receptors originate from a human patient who received an intestinal transplant.

This clone was detected a few times. The chain is built from TRBV2 and TRBJ2-7, with a possible D match to TRBD1 (6 bases). The CDR3 runs to 15 residues. Per the germline V gene, CDR1 is SNHLY and CDR2 is FYNNEI. V lost 7 bases and J 0 bases, leaving 16 bases between the germline ends. CDR3 protein: CASIRGALNSYEQYF. In DNA form, the CDR3 reads TGTGCCAGCATCAGGGGCGCCTTAAACTCCTACGAGCAGTACTTC. Together with reference TRBV2 and TRBJ2-7, the CDR3 gives the full variable domain: EPEVTQTPSHQVTQMGQEVILRCVPISNHLYFYWYRQILGQKVEFLVSFYNNEISEKSEIFDDQFSVERPDGSNFTLKIRSTKLEDSAMYFCASIRGALNSYEQYFGPGTRLTVT.

This clone showed up just a few times. V gene TRBV5-5 combines with J gene TRBJ1-5, with 9 bases identical to TRBD1. V shed 2 bases, J shed 4 bases, and the junction held 7 bases outside the gene matches. This CDR3 comprises 16 residues. The V gene's germline CDR1 is SGHKS and CDR2 YYEKEE (reference sequence). CDR3 nucleotide sequence: TGTGCCAGCAGCTTAGGGTGGACAGGGGATAATCAGCCCCAGCATTTT. This translates into CASSLGWTGDNQPQHF.

This clone appeared a few times. This chain links TRBV11-2 with TRBJ1-3, with D unresolved. Germline CDR1 reads SGHAT; CDR2 reads FQNNGV. Trimming removed 5 bases at V and 0 bases at J, with 8 bases between. The length of the CDR3 is 14 residues. As DNA, the CDR3 is TGTGCCAGCAGCCTAGGAATCTCTGGAAACACCATATATTTT. Amino acid sequence: CASSLGISGNTIYF.

This clone is medium-sized in the sample. The DNA of the CDR3 is TGTGCCAGTAGCCCCGGGACAGACTACGAGCAGTACTTC. This codes for CASSPGTDYEQYF. The chain has TRBV19 and TRBJ2-7, with 7 positions matching TRBD1. Germline trimming cut 6 bases from V and 3 bases from J; bases unmatched to any gene: 5. Germline CDR1 LNHDA, CDR2 SQIVND (reference sequence). This CDR3 contains 13 residues.

The V gene is TRBV4-1, the J gene TRBJ2-7, with TRBD1 matching 8 bases. Per the germline V gene, CDR1 is MGHRA and CDR2 is YSYEKL. The CDR3 length is 14 residues. Unmatched junction bases numbered 2, after V lost 2 bases and J lost 2 bases. The CDR3 nucleotides read TGCGCCAGCAGCCAAATACAGGGGGCCTACGAGCAGTACTTC. It codes for CASSQIQGAYEQYF.

The chain joins TRBV6-5 to TRBJ2-1, with D perhaps matching TRBD2 (5 bases). Germline V gene data show CDR1 as MNHEY and CDR2 as SVGAGI. Between the trimmed V and J ends, which lost 7 bases and 5 bases, there was a span of 18 bases. The CDR3 length is 15 residues. The CDR3 DNA sequence: TGTGCCAGCACCCCTCGGGGAGCGTCAAACAATGAGCAGTTCTTC. This translates into CASTPRGASNNEQFF.

The chain has TRBV11-3 and TRBJ1-1; 8 bases are a match to TRBD1. Germline assignment: CDR1 SGHNT and CDR2 YENEEA. The CDR3 extends over 13 amino acids. With V trimmed by 8 bases and J by 3 bases, 5 bases remained unmatched. The CDR3 DNA reads as TGTGCCAGCCAGGGGGCCGGGGACACTGAAGCTTTCTTT. It specifies CASQGAGDTEAFF. The full variable domain, rest sourced from reference TRBV11-3 and TRBJ1-1, is EAGVVQSPRYKIIEKKQPVAFWCNPISGHNTLYWYLQNLGQGPELLIRYENEEAVDDSQLPKDRFSAERLKGVDSTLKIQPAELGDSAVYLCASQGAGDTEAFFGQGTRLTVV.

This chain uses TRBV16 with TRBJ2-3; 7 nucleotides align to TRBD2. After removal of 4 bases from V and 3 bases from J, the junction contained 4 bases not matched to a gene. CDR1 and CDR2 from the germline V gene are KGHSY and FQNENV. The CDR3 is 14 residues long. CDR3 bases: TGTGCCAGCAGCCCCTTGGGGGGGACAGATACGCAGTATTTT. Protein sequence: CASSPLGGTDTQYF.

The chain joins TRBV7-9 to TRBJ2-1, with D perhaps TRBD1 (5 bases). Germline CDR1 SEHNR, CDR2 FQNEAQ (reference sequence). The CDR3 sequence is 15 residues long. The V end lost 6 bases, the J end lost 4 bases, and 16 bases lay between the germline ends. The CDR3 region has the DNA TGTGCCAGCAGGGGTCGACAGTACGATTACAATGAGCAGTTCTTC. Protein sequence: CASRGRQYDYNEQFF.

V is TRBV4-1 and J is TRBJ1-6; D is unclear. Per the germline V gene, CDR1 is MGHRA and CDR2 is YSYEKL. V lost 1 base and J 5 bases, leaving 9 bases between the germline ends. The CDR3 runs to 15 residues. This chain's CDR3 is CASSQARADNSPLHF. DNA of the CDR3: TGCGCCAGCAGCCAAGCACGGGCAGATAATTCACCCCTCCACTTT.

Only a few counts were recorded for this clone. The chain joins TRBV4-1 to TRBJ2-2, with 9 bases fitting TRBD2. The V and J ends lost 1 base and 7 bases, in that order; junction bases with no gene match: 4. Germline V gene data show CDR1 as MGHRA and CDR2 as YSYEKL. This CDR3 contains 15 residues. CDR3: CASSQVRGGVGELFF. The CDR3 coding sequence is TGCGCCAGCAGCCAAGTGCGGGGGGGCGTCGGGGAGCTGTTTTTT.

V is TRBV7-9 and J is TRBJ2-7; D is possibly TRBD1 or TRBD2 (5 bases each). V lost 5 bases and J 1 base, leaving 15 bases between the germline ends. The CDR3 runs 15 residues. Germline lookup yields CDR1 SEHNR and CDR2 FQNEAQ (reference sequence). DNA for the CDR3: TGTGCCAGCAGCCAAAGGGGACCTCCTTCCTACGAGCAGTACTTC. Encoded protein: CASSQRGPPSYEQYF.

This clone was detected a few times. J is TRBJ1-1 and V is TRBV7-2; D perhaps matches TRBD1 (5 bases). Trimming took off 6 bases at V and 5 bases at J, with 19 bases between the two ends. The CDR3 extends over 15 amino acids. Germline V gives CDR1 SGHTA, CDR2 FQGNSA. In nucleotides, the CDR3 is TGTGCCAGCAGTATCAGCAGGGCGGTGTATACTGAAGCTTTCTTT. Its protein product is CASSISRAVYTEAFF.

V usage is TRBV7-9 and J usage is TRBJ2-5; 8 bases are shared with TRBD2. With the DNA end fitting TRBJ2-7 better, the J assignment may be wrong. CDR1 is SEHNR and CDR2 is FQNEAQ in the germline V gene (reference sequence). The CDR3 contains 17 residues. The DNA for the CDR3 is TGTGCCAGCAGCCCCACCGCGGGGGGACGTAGGTCCTACGAGCAGTACTTC. Translated, it gives CASSPTAGGRRSYEQYF.